Each of the 9 T cell receptor beta chains below was sequenced from the same sample in a study of response to subunit inactivated influenza vaccine. TCRdb recomputed calls from the RT-PCR reads with MiXCR, one row per CDR3 protein. The sample has about 310,000 distinct CDR3 sequences; approximately 20% are singletons. The starting material was PBMCs from blood, obtained roughly 20 months after vaccination. The source of these receptors is a man in his fifties or sixties who received an inactivated influenza vaccine.

In nucleotides, the CDR3 is TGCAGCGTTGAAGGGTTGCGACCGGGAAACTATGGCTACACCTTC. This encodes CSVEGLRPGNYGYTF. The V call is TRBV29-1, the J call TRBJ1-2; D not resolved. CDR3 length: 15 residues. Germline CDR1 SQVTM, CDR2 ANQGSEA. The germline V and J ends were trimmed by 1 base and 2 bases, with 14 bases remaining between them. Complete variable domain (other parts from reference TRBV29-1 and TRBJ1-2): SAVISQKPSRDICQRGTSLTIQCQVDSQVTMMFWYRQQPGQSLTLIATANQGSEATYESGFVIDKFPISRPNLTFSTLTVSNMSPEDSSIYLCSVEGLRPGNYGYTFGSGTRLTVV.

The chain combines TRBV11-2 with TRBJ2-1; D gene ambiguous. The V gene's germline CDR1 is SGHAT and CDR2 FQNNGV. V lost 1 base and J 3 bases, leaving 4 bases between the germline ends. This CDR3 has 13 amino acids. CDR3 sequence (DNA): TGTGCCAGCAGCTTAGTCTACTACAATGAGCAGTTCTTC. This sequence encodes CASSLVYYNEQFF. The full variable domain, in which reference TRBV11-2 and TRBJ2-1 provide the parts outside the CDR3, is EAGVAQSPRYKIIEKRQSVAFWCNPISGHATLYWYQQILGQGPKLLIQFQNNGVVDDSQLPKDRFSAERLKGVDSTLKIQPAKLEDSAVYLCASSLVYYNEQFFGPGTRLTVL.

This clonotype has just a few counts. The chain carries TRBV2 and TRBJ1-5; D gene ambiguous. V was cut by 4 bases and J by 2 bases, with 12 bases left in between. Per germline, CDR1 SNHLY and CDR2 FYNNEI. The CDR3 covers 15 residues. CDR3 amino acids: CASSVIGSGNQPQHF. For the CDR3, the DNA is TGTGCCAGCAGTGTAATCGGGTCGGGCAATCAGCCCCAGCATTTT.

This clonotype has only a few counts. This chain connects TRBV20-1 to TRBJ1-2; 7 bases match TRBD1. V lost 5 bases, J lost 4 bases, and 13 bases stayed unmatched. The CDR3 has 15 amino acids. Germline assignment: CDR1 DFQATT and CDR2 SNEGSKA (reference sequence). The DNA of the CDR3 is TGCAGTGCTTCGTGGGGACAGCGGACCTTCTATGGCTACACCTTC. Protein: CSASWGQRTFYGYTF.

This rearrangement joins TRBV11-2 to TRBJ2-1, with 8 bases fitting TRBD2. The germline V gene encodes CDR1 SGHAT and CDR2 FQNNGV. The CDR3 has 14 residues. With V trimmed by 5 bases and J by 5 bases, 5 bases remained unmatched. The CDR3 here is CASSPAGANNEQFF. CDR3 coding DNA: TGTGCCAGCAGCCCAGCGGGGGCAAACAATGAGCAGTTCTTC.

The chain carries TRBV5-6 and TRBJ2-5; TRBD2 agrees at 9 bases. The V and J ends lost 0 bases and 2 bases, in that order; junction bases with no gene match: 2. This CDR3 spans 15 amino acids. Germline V gene lookup returns CDR1 SGHDT and CDR2 YYEEEE. The CDR3 region has the DNA TGTGCCAGCAGCTTGGTTAGCGGGGGTCAAGAGACCCAGTACTTC. Amino acids: CASSLVSGGQETQYF.

This chain connects TRBV2 to TRBJ1-1; 9 bases are a match to TRBD1. This CDR3 has 15 amino acids. The trim removed 4 bases at V and 4 bases at J, leaving 7 bases unmatched. Germline V gene sequence: CDR1 SNHLY, CDR2 FYNNEI. In nucleotides, the CDR3 is TGTGCCAGCAGTGCACAAACAGGGGGCGGCACTGAAGCTTTCTTT. Amino acids: CASSAQTGGGTEAFF. Full variable domain (remainder filled in from reference TRBV2 and TRBJ1-1): EPEVTQTPSHQVTQMGQEVILRCVPISNHLYFYWYRQILGQKVEFLVSFYNNEISEKSEIFDDQFSVERPDGSNFTLKIRSTKLEDSAMYFCASSAQTGGGTEAFFGQGTRLTVV.

Only a few counts were recorded for this clonotype. CDR3 region: CASSEQGRHEKLFF. The CDR3 region has the DNA TGTGCCAGCAGTGAGCAGGGACGGCATGAAAAACTGTTTTTT. The chain has TRBV2 and TRBJ1-4; D possibly corresponds to TRBD1 (5 bases). The CDR3 totals 14 residues. Germline CDR1 SNHLY, CDR2 FYNNEI. V was shortened by 3 bases and J by 6 bases, with 11 bases between the two germline ends.

This clonotype was observed a few times. CDR3 loop: CASSAHEGGEQYF. The CDR3 DNA sequence: TGTGCCAGCAGCGCACACGAGGGGGGCGAGCAGTACTTC. The J gene is TRBJ2-7, the V gene TRBV7-7; tentatively, D is TRBD1 or TRBD2 (6 bases each). Germline V gene data show CDR1 as SSHAT and CDR2 as FNYEAQ (reference sequence). V was trimmed by 5 bases and J by 6 bases, leaving 14 bases between them. The CDR3 has 13 amino acids.